The clone carrying this T cell receptor beta chain has at least ten counts. This sample is drawn from a study of T-cell reconstitution after alpha-beta-depleted transplantation in children. Between the trimmed V and J ends, which lost 5 bases and 7 bases, there was a span of 15 bases. CDR1 is SGHTA and CDR2 is FQGNSA in the germline V gene. The CDR3 has 15 amino acids. Preparation of the TCRbeta library was carried out with unique molecular identifiers. TCRdb itself ran the PCR reads through MiXCR, one entry per CDR3 protein. This table holds about 610,000 distinct CDR3 sequences, about 10% found once.

The sample here was PBMCs from the stem cell graft donor, taken from the stem cell graft. J is TRBJ1-6 and V is TRBV7-2; unclear D gene. The source is a human donor who donated a stem cell graft to a child with acute myeloid leukemia. The chain's CDR3 is CASSRESDPNSPLHF. In DNA form, the CDR3 reads TGTGCCAGCAGCCGCGAGTCAGACCCCAATTCACCCCTCCACTTT.